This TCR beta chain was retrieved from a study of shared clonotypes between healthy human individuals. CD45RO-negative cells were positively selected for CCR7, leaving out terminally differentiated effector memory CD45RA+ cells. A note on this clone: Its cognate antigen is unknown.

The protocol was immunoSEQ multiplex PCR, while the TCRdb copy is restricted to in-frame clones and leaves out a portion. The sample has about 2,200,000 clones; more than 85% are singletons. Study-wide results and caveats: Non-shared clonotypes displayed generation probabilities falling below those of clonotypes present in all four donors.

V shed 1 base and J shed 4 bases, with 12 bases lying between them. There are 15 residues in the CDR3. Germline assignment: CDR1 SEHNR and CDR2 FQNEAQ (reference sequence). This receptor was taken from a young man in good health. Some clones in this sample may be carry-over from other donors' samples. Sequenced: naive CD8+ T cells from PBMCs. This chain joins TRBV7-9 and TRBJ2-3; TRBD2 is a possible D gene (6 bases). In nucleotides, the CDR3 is TGTGCCAGCAGCTTAGGGTGGGAGGTCTCAGATACGCAGTATTTT. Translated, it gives CASSLGWEVSDTQYF. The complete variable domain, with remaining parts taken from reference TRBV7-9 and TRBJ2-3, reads DTGVSQNPRHKITKRGQNVTFRCDPISEHNRLYWYRQTLGQGPEFLTYFQNEAQLEKSRLLSDRFSAERPKGSFSTLEIQRTEQGDSAMYLCASSLGWEVSDTQYFGPGTRLTVL.